This TCR beta chain appears in the sequencing data of a study of blood T cell repertoires in COVID-19. Study-wide background: Acute and convalescent COVID-19 specimens originated in the United States, Italy and Spain.

The Seattle site enrolled patients during active infection and followed them longitudinally. Sequencing was performed with immunoSEQ multiplex PCR; in TCRdb, only in-frame clones are kept and a portion is missing. This sample has roughly 120,000 clones; approximately 74% occur once, and the top ten carry around 6.2%. The V end lost 0 bases, the J end lost 5 bases, and 18 bases lay between the germline ends. This CDR3 is 16 amino acids long. Per germline, CDR1 SGHRS and CDR2 YFSETQ. The chain employs TRBV5-1 and TRBJ2-7; D is undetermined. The sequence was obtained from a man older than 75 with COVID-19, enrolled during active disease. What was sequenced was peripheral blood. CDR3 nucleotide sequence: TGCGCCAGCAGCTTGGCTTGGAGATCCCGAATTGACGAGCAGTACTTC. Translating it yields CASSLAWRSRIDEQYF.